What follows describes a single TCR beta chain. What it binds is unknown. An immunoSEQ assay, version v3.0, was performed at survey level. Sequencing aimed at about 35,000-50,000 T-cell genomes per sample. This table comes from immunoSEQ multiplex PCR, and its TCRdb copy is limited to in-frame clones, with some not included. In the table there are 25,000 to 35,000 clones, about nine tenths of which are singletons. This record comes from a study of long-term antiretroviral therapy in people with HIV. Study results and limitations: The study collected no data on ART adherence, viral resistance or therapy changes. Blood dates from the mid-2000s to the late 2010s, possibly under older ART regimens. With ART, diversity went up but was still lower than in transplant donor controls.

Germline lookup yields CDR1 SGDLS and CDR2 YYNGEE. The V end lost 0 bases, the J end lost 5 bases, and 6 bases lay between the germline ends. This CDR3 is built from 13 residues. This receptor was identified in a man between 18 and 35 years old with HIV. Material: unsorted PBMCs, obtained 3.1 years after starting antiretroviral therapy. V gene TRBV9 combines with J gene TRBJ2-1; D unresolved. The CDR3 reads CASSVVPDNEQFF. The CDR3 DNA is TGTGCCAGCAGCGTAGTTCCGGACAATGAGCAGTTCTTC.